Listed below are T cell receptor beta chains from one sample, sequenced in a study of cytomegalovirus exposure and HLA in healthy donors. TCRdb's copy holds only in-frame clones and misses some; the assay was immunoSEQ multiplex PCR. This repertoire shows about 95,000 clones, over 60% found once; its top ten account for roughly 5.4%. The specimen sequenced was PBMCs. The origin of the receptors is a man aged 30-40 years in good health and CMV-seropositive. The CDR3 runs from the conserved cysteine through the conserved F or W. The order of the fields is D gene, J gene, V gene, clone size, CDR3 DNA, CDR3 protein. D genes are given only for firm matches. Part of the rows lack a size; the others show once, few, many or a class for expanded clones.

D: .
J: TRBJ1-1
V: TRBV19
size: .
DNA: TGTGCCAGCGGCAGGAATTTGAACACTGAAGCTTTCTTT
CDR3: CASGRNLNTEAFF

D: TRBD2
J: TRBJ2-1
V: TRBV30
size: .
DNA: TGTGCCTGGAGTCGCGGGGGGCGGAGTGAGCAGTTCTTC
CDR3: CAWSRGGRSEQFF

D: TRBD2
J: TRBJ2-4
V: TRBV27
size: .
DNA: TGTGCCAGCAGTTTATCTGGGACTAGCGGGGGGGCAGAAAACATTCAGTACTTC
CDR3: CASSLSGTSGGAENIQYF

D: TRBD2
J: TRBJ2-3
V: TRBV7-2
size: .
DNA: TGTGCCAGCAGCTTAGCGAGCGGGAGAGGTACGCAGTATTTT
CDR3: CASSLASGRGTQYF

D: .
J: TRBJ1-2
V: TRBV5-6
size: .
DNA: TGTGCCAGCAGCACTTATCGCAGGGGCGCGGTATTCGACTATGGCTACACCTTC
CDR3: CASSTYRRGAVFDYGYTF

D: .
J: TRBJ2-7
V: TRBV5-6
size: few
DNA: TGTGCCAGCAGCCGGGACAACCGACTCGAGCAGTACTTC
CDR3: CASSRDNRLEQYF

D: .
J: TRBJ2-1
V: TRBV7-9
size: once
DNA: TGTGCCAGCGGAGGGGCCGGCAATGAGCAGTTCTTC
CDR3: CASGGAGNEQFF

D: .
J: TRBJ2-2
V: TRBV19
size: .
DNA: TGTGCCAGTACCCCCAGGCAGATTACCGGGGAGCTGTTTTTT
CDR3: CASTPRQITGELFF

D: .
J: TRBJ1-5
V: TRBV4-1
size: once
DNA: TGCGCCAGCAGTCCTCACTCGGGCGCGGGGAACCAGCCCCAGCATTTT
CDR3: CASSPHSGAGNQPQHF

D: TRBD1
J: TRBJ1-5
V: TRBV5-6
size: .
DNA: TGTGCCAGCAGCTTGTTAAGAGACAGGGTATTTCAGCCCCAGCATTTT
CDR3: CASSLLRDRVFQPQHF

D: TRBD2
J: TRBJ2-2
V: TRBV4-3
size: few
DNA: TGCGCCAGCAGCCCGGGGCTAGCGGAGTCCACCGGGGAGCTGTTTTTT
CDR3: CASSPGLAESTGELFF

D: .
J: TRBJ1-1
V: TRBV6-1
size: .
DNA: TGTGCCAGCAGTGAACCAGGGCAGGTAGGAACCACTGAAGCTTTCTTT
CDR3: CASSEPGQVGTTEAFF

D: .
J: TRBJ1-5
V: TRBV2
size: .
DNA: TGTGCCAGCAGCGGGGACAACTCAGGTCAGCCCCAGCATTTT
CDR3: CASSGDNSGQPQHF

D: .
J: TRBJ1-1
V: TRBV27
size: .
DNA: TGTGCCAGCAGTTTATTCCCGGGACTGATGAACACTGAAGCTTTCTTT
CDR3: CASSLFPGLMNTEAFF

D: .
J: TRBJ1-6
V: TRBV21-1
size: .
DNA: TGTGCCAGCAGCACGGGACAGGTCTATAATTCACCCCTCCACTTT
CDR3: CASSTGQVYNSPLHF

D: .
J: TRBJ2-1
V: TRBV28
size: .
DNA: TGTGCCAGCAGCCTTTTTAGAGGCCTTCGGGATGAGCAGTTCTTC
CDR3: CASSLFRGLRDEQFF

D: .
J: TRBJ1-3
V: TRBV28
size: .
DNA: TGTGCCAGCAGGCCTTCTGGGAGGGGAGGAAACACCATATATTTT
CDR3: CASRPSGRGGNTIYF

D: .
J: TRBJ2-7
V: TRBV7-8
size: .
DNA: TGTGCCAGCAGCTTAGCGGCAGGGAATCACTACGAGCAGTACTTC
CDR3: CASSLAAGNHYEQYF

D: .
J: TRBJ1-1
V: TRBV4-3
size: .
DNA: TGCGCCAGCAGCCAAGTCAGGGGTGGAACTGAAGCTTTCTTT
CDR3: CASSQVRGGTEAFF

D: TRBD2
J: TRBJ2-1
V: TRBV5-1
size: .
DNA: TGCGCCAGCAGCGGAACTAGCGGGGGCTCCTACAATGAGCAGTTCTTC
CDR3: CASSGTSGGSYNEQFF

D: .
J: TRBJ1-5
V: TRBV4-1
size: many
DNA: TGCGCCAGCAGCCATCCCCAGGAGGAGGGGAAGCCCCAGCATTTT
CDR3: CASSHPQEEGKPQHF

D: TRBD1
J: TRBJ1-2
V: TRBV6-1
size: .
DNA: TGTGCCAGCAGTGAAGCGCATCCCAGGGGGCTTCTCCCCCCCTACTATGGCTACACCTTC
CDR3: CASSEAHPRGLLPPYYGYTF

D: TRBD1
J: TRBJ1-1
V: TRBV7-9
size: .
DNA: TGTGCCAGCAGCTCCCATCCGCCTCTGACAGGGGTGAACACTGAAGCTTTCTTT
CDR3: CASSSHPPLTGVNTEAFF

D: .
J: TRBJ2-5
V: TRBV7-8
size: .
DNA: TGTGCCAGCAGCTTAGGGCACATCGAAGAGACCCAGTACTTC
CDR3: CASSLGHIEETQYF

D: TRBD1
J: TRBJ1-4
V: TRBV5-1
size: few
DNA: TGCGCCAGCAGCTTGGGCCCGGGAGGACAGGGAAGACAGCGAGGACTGTTTTTT
CDR3: CASSLGPGGQGRQRGLFF

D: TRBD1
J: TRBJ1-4
V: TRBV7-9
size: .
DNA: TGTTCCAGCAGCTTCACCAGGGGGCTTGAAAAACTGTTTTTT
CDR3: CSSSFTRGLEKLFF

D: TRBD2
J: TRBJ2-1
V: TRBV7-2
size: .
DNA: TGTGCCAGCAGCTTACGACTAGCGGGAGGGTTTGCCTACAATGAGCAGTTCTTC
CDR3: CASSLRLAGGFAYNEQFF

D: .
J: TRBJ1-2
V: TRBV10-3
size: .
DNA: TGTGCCATCACTCAGAATGCGGACTATGGCTACACCTTC
CDR3: CAITQNADYGYTF

D: .
J: TRBJ2-5
V: TRBV4-3
size: .
DNA: TGCGCCAGCAGCCAAGTAGGAGCACCGGGAGAGACCCAGTACTTC
CDR3: CASSQVGAPGETQYF

D: TRBD1
J: TRBJ1-3
V: TRBV11-2
size: .
DNA: TGTGCCAGCAGACTGGGGACAGCAGGAAACACCATATATTTT
CDR3: CASRLGTAGNTIYF

D: TRBD1
J: TRBJ1-5
V: TRBV6-1
size: .
DNA: TGTGCCAGCAGTGAAGACTTTCGGACAGGGCAGCCCCAGCATTTT
CDR3: CASSEDFRTGQPQHF

D: .
J: TRBJ2-7
V: TRBV28
size: .
DNA: TGTGCCAGCAGGGGAGGCTACGAGCAGTACTTC
CDR3: CASRGGYEQYF

D: TRBD1
J: TRBJ1-1
V: TRBV19
size: .
DNA: TGTGCCAGCACCCGGGACAGACCAACGAACACTGAAGCTTTCTTT
CDR3: CASTRDRPTNTEAFF

D: TRBD2
J: TRBJ2-7
V: TRBV4-2
size: once
DNA: TGTGCCAGCAGCCAAGATCGGGGGGGGGAGTACGAGCAGTACTTC
CDR3: CASSQDRGGEYEQYF

D: .
J: TRBJ2-6
V: TRBV7-3
size: .
DNA: TGTGCCAGCAGCCTTGACACCTCTGGGGCCAACGTCCTGACTTTC
CDR3: CASSLDTSGANVLTF

D: .
J: TRBJ1-6
V: TRBV30
size: .
DNA: TGTGCCTGGCGTGTAACGGAGTATAATTCACCCCTCCACTTT
CDR3: CAWRVTEYNSPLHF

D: .
J: TRBJ1-2
V: TRBV9
size: .
DNA: TGTGCCAGCAACACGGGGAACTATGGCTACACCTTC
CDR3: CASNTGNYGYTF

D: TRBD1
J: TRBJ2-1
V: TRBV7-9
size: once
DNA: TGTGCCAGCAGCTCTAGGACAGGGAATCCGACGGCCTACAATAATGAGCAGTTCTTC
CDR3: CASSSRTGNPTAYNNEQFF

D: .
J: TRBJ2-7
V: TRBV5-5
size: .
DNA: TGTGCCAGCAGCTTGAACAGAAACTACGAGCAGTACTTC
CDR3: CASSLNRNYEQYF

D: .
J: TRBJ1-1
V: TRBV7-8
size: .
DNA: TGTGCCAGCACCCTCACCAGGGGTAACACTGAAGCTTTCTTT
CDR3: CASTLTRGNTEAFF

D: .
J: TRBJ2-4
V: TRBV25-1
size: .
DNA: TGTGCCAGCACCCTGACTAAGGGAAAAAACATTCAGTACTTC
CDR3: CASTLTKGKNIQYF

D: TRBD1
J: TRBJ2-1
V: TRBV7-9
size: .
DNA: TGTGCCAGCAGCTCAACAGGGGTGGCAGAGGAGCAGTTCTTC
CDR3: CASSSTGVAEEQFF

D: TRBD2
J: TRBJ2-5
V: TRBV29-1
size: .
DNA: TGCAGCGTTGAACTAGCGGTGGCAGGGACCCAGTACTTC
CDR3: CSVELAVAGTQYF

D: .
J: TRBJ1-1
V: TRBV10-3
size: .
DNA: TGTGCCATCAGTGAGTCCACAGAGAACACTGAAGCTTTCTTT
CDR3: CAISESTENTEAFF

D: .
J: TRBJ2-1
V: TRBV4-3
size: .
DNA: TGCGCCAGCAGCCAAGATCTGAGGTATGAGCAGTTCTTC
CDR3: CASSQDLRYEQFF

D: .
J: TRBJ2-1
V: TRBV11-1
size: .
DNA: TGTGCCAGCAGCTTTTCGAATGAGCAGTTCTTC
CDR3: CASSFSNEQFF

D: .
J: TRBJ2-2
V: TRBV2
size: .
DNA: TGTGCCAGCAGTTCGCCCCCGGTGAACACCGGGGAGCTGTTTTTT
CDR3: CASSSPPVNTGELFF

D: .
J: TRBJ2-7
V: TRBV4-3
size: once
DNA: TGCGCCAGCAGCCCTAGATGGTCAGATTCCTACGAGCAGTACTTC
CDR3: CASSPRWSDSYEQYF

D: .
J: TRBJ2-5
V: TRBV19
size: .
DNA: TGTGCCAGTAGCCGTACCGGGACTTTCCAAGAGACCCAGTACTTC
CDR3: CASSRTGTFQETQYF

D: TRBD1
J: TRBJ1-1
V: TRBV5-4
size: .
DNA: TGTGCCAGCAGCTTGGACAGGGGCACTGAAGCTTTCTTT
CDR3: CASSLDRGTEAFF

D: TRBD2
J: TRBJ2-1
V: TRBV4-3
size: few
DNA: TGCGCCACCTCTGGCGGACTAGCGGGAGATCAGTTCTTC
CDR3: CATSGGLAGDQFF

D: .
J: TRBJ1-5
V: TRBV29-1
size: .
DNA: TGCAGCGTTGTTGAGGGCAATCAGCCCCAGCATTTT
CDR3: CSVVEGNQPQHF

D: .
J: TRBJ2-1
V: TRBV27
size: few
DNA: TGTGCCAGCAGTCCCTCCCTAGCGAGGGATGAGCAGTTCTTC
CDR3: CASSPSLARDEQFF

D: TRBD1
J: TRBJ1-1
V: TRBV19
size: .
DNA: TGTGCCAGTAGCCTCCCGACAGGGGGGAAAACTGAAGCTTTCTTT
CDR3: CASSLPTGGKTEAFF

D: TRBD2
J: TRBJ2-5
V: TRBV13
size: .
DNA: TGTGCCAGCAGCTTAGCGGCCCCTAGCGGGGTAGAGACCCAGTACTTC
CDR3: CASSLAAPSGVETQYF

D: TRBD1
J: TRBJ2-5
V: TRBV5-1
size: .
DNA: TGCGCCAGCAGCTTACAGGGGACCTCCCAAGAGACCCAGTACTTC
CDR3: CASSLQGTSQETQYF

D: TRBD2
J: TRBJ2-3
V: TRBV9
size: .
DNA: TGTGCCAGCAGCACGGGAGGACTTAGCACAGATACGCAGTATTTT
CDR3: CASSTGGLSTDTQYF

D: .
J: TRBJ2-3
V: TRBV27
size: few
DNA: TGTGCCAGCAGTGTCAGGGGCACAGATACGCAGTATTTT
CDR3: CASSVRGTDTQYF

D: TRBD2
J: TRBJ2-1
V: TRBV4-3
size: .
DNA: TGCGCCAGCAGCCAACGAGCGGGGGACAATGAGCAGTTCTTC
CDR3: CASSQRAGDNEQFF